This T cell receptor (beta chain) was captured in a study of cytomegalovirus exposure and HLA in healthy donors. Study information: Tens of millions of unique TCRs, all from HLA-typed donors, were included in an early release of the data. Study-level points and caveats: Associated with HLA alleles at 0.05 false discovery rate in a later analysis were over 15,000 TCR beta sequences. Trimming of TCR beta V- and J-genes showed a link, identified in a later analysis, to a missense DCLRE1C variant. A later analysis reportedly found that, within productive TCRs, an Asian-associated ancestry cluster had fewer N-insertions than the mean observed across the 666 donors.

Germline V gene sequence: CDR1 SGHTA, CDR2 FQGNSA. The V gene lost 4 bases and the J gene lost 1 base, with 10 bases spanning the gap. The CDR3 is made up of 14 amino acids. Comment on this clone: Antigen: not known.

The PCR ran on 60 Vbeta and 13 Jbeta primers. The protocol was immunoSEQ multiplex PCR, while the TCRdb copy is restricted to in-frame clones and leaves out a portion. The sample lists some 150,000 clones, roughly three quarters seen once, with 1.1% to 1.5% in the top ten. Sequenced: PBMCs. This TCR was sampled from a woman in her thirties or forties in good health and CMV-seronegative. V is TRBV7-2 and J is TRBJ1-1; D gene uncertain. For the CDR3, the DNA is TGTGCCAGCAGCTATGGCCCCAAGAACACTGAAGCTTTCTTT. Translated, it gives CASSYGPKNTEAFF.